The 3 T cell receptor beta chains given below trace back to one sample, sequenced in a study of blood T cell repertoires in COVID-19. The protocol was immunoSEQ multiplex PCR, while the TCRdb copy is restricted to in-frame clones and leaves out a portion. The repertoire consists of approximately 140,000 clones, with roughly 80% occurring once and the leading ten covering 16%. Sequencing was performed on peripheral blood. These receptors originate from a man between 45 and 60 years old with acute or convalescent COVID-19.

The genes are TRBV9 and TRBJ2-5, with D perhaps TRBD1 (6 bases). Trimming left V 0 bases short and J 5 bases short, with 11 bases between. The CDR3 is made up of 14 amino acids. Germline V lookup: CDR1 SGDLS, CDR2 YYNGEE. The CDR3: CASSVEGTSETQYF. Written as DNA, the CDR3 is TGTGCCAGCAGCGTAGAGGGGACAAGCGAGACCCAGTACTTC. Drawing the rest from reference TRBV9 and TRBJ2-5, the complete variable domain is DSGVTQTPKHLITATGQRVTLRCSPRSGDLSVYWYQQSLDQGLQFLIQYYNGEERAKGNILERFSAQQFPDLHSELNLSSLELGDSALYFCASSVEGTSETQYFGPGTRLLVL.

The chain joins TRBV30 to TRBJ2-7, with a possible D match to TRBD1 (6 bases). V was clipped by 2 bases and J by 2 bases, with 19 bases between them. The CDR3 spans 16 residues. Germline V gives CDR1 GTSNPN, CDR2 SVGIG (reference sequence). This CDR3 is CAWSNSRQGNPYEQYF. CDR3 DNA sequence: TGTGCCTGGAGTAATTCCCGGCAGGGGAACCCCTACGAGCAGTACTTC.

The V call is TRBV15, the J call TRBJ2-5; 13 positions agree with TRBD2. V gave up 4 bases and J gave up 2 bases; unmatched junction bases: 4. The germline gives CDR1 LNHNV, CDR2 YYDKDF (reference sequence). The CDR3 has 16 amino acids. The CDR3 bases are TGTGCCACCAGCATTGGACTAGCGGGGGCACAAGAGACCCAGTACTTC. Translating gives CATSIGLAGAQETQYF.